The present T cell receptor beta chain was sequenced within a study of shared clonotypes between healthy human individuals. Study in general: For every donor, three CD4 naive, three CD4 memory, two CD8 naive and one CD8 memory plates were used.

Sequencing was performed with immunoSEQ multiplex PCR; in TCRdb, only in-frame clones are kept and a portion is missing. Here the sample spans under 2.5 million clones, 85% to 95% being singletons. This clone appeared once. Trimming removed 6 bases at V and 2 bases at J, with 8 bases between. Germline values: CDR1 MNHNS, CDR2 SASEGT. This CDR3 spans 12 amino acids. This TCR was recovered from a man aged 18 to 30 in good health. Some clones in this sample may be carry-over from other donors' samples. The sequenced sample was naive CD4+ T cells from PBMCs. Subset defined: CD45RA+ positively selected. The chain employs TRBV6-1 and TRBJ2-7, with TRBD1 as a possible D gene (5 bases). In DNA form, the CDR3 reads TGTGCCAGCAGCGACAGTACCTACGAGCAGTACTTC. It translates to CASSDSTYEQYF.